This T cell receptor (beta chain) was profiled in a study of human T cells and chemical hapten exposure. Study findings and constraints: Positive correlation was observed between PT1 expanded TCR counts and patch test score.

The germline V gene encodes CDR1 SQVTM and CDR2 ANQGSEA. This CDR3 region has 12 residues. The trim removed 6 bases at V and 7 bases at J, leaving 4 bases unmatched. Time point of the sample: pre-sensitization, week 0. This sample's treatment: therapeutic diphenylcyclopropenone sensitization with weekly scalp DPC. Concerning this clonotype itself: No antigen is known for it.

TCRdb called the RACE reads again in MiXCR, with one record for every CDR3 protein. In the table there are about 260,000 distinct CDR3 sequences, 7.5% to 9% of which are singletons. The origin of this receptor is a woman aged 40 to 50 with alopecia areata. Some clones in this sample may be carry-over from other donors' samples. Sequences were derived from whole blood, sampled in connection with sensitization to the hapten diphenylcyclopropenone (DPC). This chain connects TRBV29-1 to TRBJ2-1; TRBD2 aligns across 9 bases. CDR3 sequence (DNA): TGCAGCGTGAGCGGGGGGCGGAATGAGCAGTTCTTC. This sequence encodes CSVSGGRNEQFF.